The subject of this entry is one T cell receptor beta chain. Germline CDR1 SNHLY, CDR2 FYNNEI. The CDR3 extends over 16 amino acids. V was trimmed by 6 bases and J by 2 bases, leaving 18 bases between them. The data originate from a study of blood T cell repertoires in COVID-19. Turning to the study itself: Some COVID-19 samples were acute and others convalescent; all came from the United States, Italy and Spain. PBMCs, B-cell-depleted T cells, or T cells provided the cDNA or gDNA that made up the material.

Methods used by the authors: Amplification from reference gene primers served as the basis for estimated nucleated cell counts. The repertoire was sequenced with immunoSEQ multiplex PCR; TCRdb's copy has only in-frame clones and lacks some. D and trimming were read from the DNA, whereas the V and J calls and clone size are those reported in that table. The table records 200,000 to 250,000 clones, 85% to 90% of them present only once. This clonotype was obtained from a woman in her sixties or seventies with active or convalescent COVID-19. The source material was peripheral blood. V is TRBV2 and J is TRBJ2-3, with D possibly being TRBD2 (6 bases). The CDR3, as DNA: TGTGCCAGCAGAGCCCCCGGCGGGGTTGTCACAGATACGCAGTATTTT. As protein: CASRAPGGVVTDTQYF.